A selection of T cell receptor beta chains follows, all from one sample in a study of CD8+CD57+ T cells in acquired aplastic anemia. TCRdb reprocessed the reads with MiXCR, giving one entry per CDR3 protein. Among some 180,000 distinct CDR3 sequences, 45% to 60% were seen once, and the ten largest hold 10% to 15%. Sequencing was performed on sorted CD4+, CD8+, or CD8+CD57+ T cells (not recorded which) from PBMCs. The receptors come from a human donor with aplastic anemia. Both conserved end residues are part of each CDR3. Fields, in order: J gene, D gene, V gene, clone size, CDR3 protein, CDR3 DNA. The D gene is left open where the match is weak. Some rows mark clone size as missing; the rest say once, few, many or name a class of expanded clone.

j_gene: TRBJ1-2; d_gene: -; v_gene: TRBV10-3; abundance: few; CDR3aa: CAISHGQRLNYGYTF; CDR3nt: TGTGCCATCAGTCACGGACAACGGCTTAACTATGGCTACACCTTC
j_gene: TRBJ1-5; d_gene: TRBD1; v_gene: TRBV7-7; abundance: -; CDR3aa: CARDPGQKNNQPQHF; CDR3nt: TGTGCTAGGGATCCGGGACAGAAGAACAATCAGCCCCAGCATTTT
j_gene: TRBJ1-1; d_gene: -; v_gene: TRBV24-1; abundance: -; CDR3aa: CATKTGENTEAFF; CDR3nt: TGTGCCACCAAAACAGGCGAGAACACTGAAGCTTTCTTT
j_gene: TRBJ2-6; d_gene: -; v_gene: TRBV2; abundance: -; CDR3aa: CASSPQLFGANVLTF; CDR3nt: TGTGCCAGCAGCCCACAGCTCTTTGGGGCCAACGTCCTGACTTTC
j_gene: TRBJ1-2; d_gene: -; v_gene: TRBV5-1; abundance: many; CDR3aa: CASSLERDWGYTF; CDR3nt: TGCGCCAGCAGCTTGGAGCGGGATTGGGGCTACACCTTC
j_gene: TRBJ2-7; d_gene: TRBD1; v_gene: TRBV7-6; abundance: once; CDR3aa: CASSFDRGGEQYF; CDR3nt: TGTGCCAGCAGCTTCGACAGGGGTGGGGAGCAGTACTTC
j_gene: TRBJ2-7; d_gene: TRBD2; v_gene: TRBV5-6; abundance: many; CDR3aa: CASSLGFSGGYEQYF; CDR3nt: TGTGCCAGCAGCTTGGGATTTAGCGGGGGCTACGAGCAGTACTTC
j_gene: TRBJ2-5; d_gene: -; v_gene: TRBV5-6; abundance: many; CDR3aa: CASSFAERRTQYF; CDR3nt: TGTGCCAGCAGCTTTGCGGAGAGGCGGACCCAGTACTTC
j_gene: TRBJ2-3; d_gene: -; v_gene: TRBV24-1; abundance: once; CDR3aa: CATSDLPGTPTDTQYF; CDR3nt: TGTGCCACCAGTGATTTGCCCGGGACCCCCACAGATACGCAGTATTTT
j_gene: TRBJ1-5; d_gene: -; v_gene: TRBV15; abundance: -; CDR3aa: CATSSRLHRESNQPQHF; CDR3nt: TGTGCCACCAGCAGCAGACTTCACAGGGAAAGCAATCAGCCCCAGCATTTT
j_gene: TRBJ1-1; d_gene: -; v_gene: TRBV24-1; abundance: -; CDR3aa: CATSDDRNTEAFF; CDR3nt: TGTGCCACCAGTGATGACCGCAACACTGAAGCTTTCTTT
j_gene: TRBJ2-1; d_gene: -; v_gene: TRBV5-4; abundance: -; CDR3aa: CASSIGGGATWEQFF; CDR3nt: TGTGCCAGCAGTATAGGGGGGGGGGCGACGTGGGAGCAGTTCTTC
j_gene: TRBJ2-5; d_gene: -; v_gene: TRBV19; abundance: -; CDR3aa: CASSIEGGETQYF; CDR3nt: TGTGCCAGTAGTATCGAGGGCGGGGAGACCCAGTACTTC
j_gene: TRBJ2-1; d_gene: -; v_gene: TRBV24-1; abundance: -; CDR3aa: CATSDREVRGPGNEQFF; CDR3nt: TGTGCCACCAGTGATCGGGAGGTGCGGGGGCCGGGCAATGAGCAGTTCTTC
j_gene: TRBJ1-2; d_gene: -; v_gene: TRBV10-3; abundance: few; CDR3aa: CAIKEGRVWAF; CDR3nt: TGTGCCATCAAAGAGGGAAGGGTTTGGGCCTTC
j_gene: TRBJ2-7; d_gene: TRBD2; v_gene: TRBV6-1; abundance: few; CDR3aa: CASSLSGGPSYEQYF; CDR3nt: TGTGCCAGCAGCCTCAGCGGGGGCCCCTCCTACGAGCAGTACTTC
j_gene: TRBJ2-7; d_gene: TRBD2; v_gene: TRBV19; abundance: many; CDR3aa: CASSTGLARSSYEQYF; CDR3nt: TGTGCCAGTAGTACAGGACTAGCGAGAAGCTCCTACGAGCAGTACTTC
j_gene: TRBJ2-1; d_gene: TRBD2; v_gene: TRBV6-1; abundance: -; CDR3aa: CASSEASGGYNEQFF; CDR3nt: TGTGCCAGCAGTGAAGCGAGCGGGGGGTACAATGAGCAGTTCTTC
j_gene: TRBJ2-3; d_gene: TRBD2; v_gene: TRBV5-1; abundance: many; CDR3aa: CASSLLAGSTDTQYF; CDR3nt: TGCGCCAGCAGCTTACTAGCGGGGAGCACAGATACGCAGTATTTT
j_gene: TRBJ1-5; d_gene: -; v_gene: TRBV2; abundance: -; CDR3aa: CASSVSIGDSNQPQHF; CDR3nt: TGTGCCAGCAGTGTAAGTATCGGAGATAGCAATCAGCCCCAGCATTTT
j_gene: TRBJ2-7; d_gene: -; v_gene: TRBV15; abundance: -; CDR3aa: CATSRDKQAYEQYF; CDR3nt: TGTGCCACCAGCAGAGATAAACAGGCCTACGAGCAGTACTTC
j_gene: TRBJ1-6; d_gene: -; v_gene: TRBV27; abundance: many; CDR3aa: CASRSSYNSPLHF; CDR3nt: TGTGCCAGCCGGAGCTCCTATAATTCACCCCTCCACTTT
j_gene: TRBJ2-3; d_gene: -; v_gene: TRBV27; abundance: few; CDR3aa: CAGGSSPPTDTQYF; CDR3nt: TGTGCCGGTGGTTCTAGCCCTCCCACAGATACGCAGTATTTT
j_gene: TRBJ1-6; d_gene: -; v_gene: TRBV5-1; abundance: -; CDR3aa: CASSSGYSNNSPLHF; CDR3nt: TGCGCCAGCAGCTCAGGGTACTCAAATAATTCACCCCTCCACTTT
j_gene: TRBJ2-4; d_gene: TRBD2; v_gene: TRBV12-3/TRBV12-4; abundance: many; CDR3aa: CASRRLAGNIQYF; CDR3nt: TGTGCCAGCAGGAGACTAGCGGGGAACATTCAGTACTTC
j_gene: TRBJ1-5; d_gene: -; v_gene: TRBV28; abundance: few; CDR3aa: CASTVTAGNQPQHF; CDR3nt: TGTGCCAGCACCGTGACAGCTGGTAATCAGCCCCAGCATTTT